These 11 T cell receptor beta chains share one sample of origin, sequenced in a study of blood T cell repertoires in COVID-19 (dated by TCRdb to the early 2020s). Libraries were prepared through the immunoSEQ multiplex PCR assay. TCRdb stores this immuneACCESS table with in-frame sequences only. Part of the clones is absent; in the studies checked, under half of the shortfall reflects unresolved V genes, and no reason is known for the rest. The sample table records about 80,000 clones; about four fifths of these occur just once. The top ten hold around 36% of the sample. Sequencing used peripheral blood. Receptors were obtained from a woman in her 70s with acute or convalescent COVID-19.

The chain links TRBV6-6 to TRBJ2-5, with 7 bases fitting TRBD2. Germline V gene lookup returns CDR1 MNHNY and CDR2 SVGAGI (reference sequence). The V gene end was trimmed by 3 bases and the J gene end by 5 bases; junction bases not matched to a gene: 12. This CDR3 comprises 16 residues. The CDR3 here is CASSYRPGLGRETQYF. As DNA, the CDR3 is TGTGCCAGCAGTTATCGACCCGGACTAGGCAGGGAGACCCAGTACTTC.

The rearrangement links TRBV9 to TRBJ1-5, with TRBD1 matching 7 bases. The CDR3 contains 15 residues. CDR1 and CDR2 from the germline V gene are SGDLS and YYNGEE. V gave up 2 bases and J gave up 5 bases; unmatched junction bases: 7. The CDR3, as DNA: TGTGCCAGCAGCGTGGGGGGACAGACTCATCAGCCCCAGCATTTT. It specifies CASSVGGQTHQPQHF.

The chain links TRBV5-6 to TRBJ1-3; no reliable D call. Looked up from germline, CDR1 is SGHDT and CDR2 is YYEEEE. The ends were cut back, 4 bases at V and 7 bases at J, with 15 bases in the middle. This CDR3 has 14 amino acids. CDR3 in amino acids: CASSPPGSWNTIYF. In nucleotides, the CDR3 is TGTGCCAGCAGCCCACCGGGATCATGGAACACCATATATTTT.

V and J are TRBV14 and TRBJ2-7; D may be TRBD2 (6 bases). This CDR3 contains 16 residues. V lost 0 bases, J lost 0 bases, and 12 bases lay in between. Germline V CDR1 and CDR2: SGHDN, FVKESK. CDR3 amino acids: CASSQEGLAASYEQYF. The CDR3 coding sequence is TGTGCCAGCAGCCAAGAGGGTTTAGCGGCCTCCTACGAGCAGTACTTC.

The rearrangement joins TRBV7-9 to TRBJ2-1, with D unresolved. The germline CDR1 and CDR2 sequences are SEHNR and FQNEAQ (reference sequence). The CDR3 is 13 amino acids. The germline V and J ends were trimmed by 0 bases and 9 bases, with 9 bases remaining between them. The CDR3 protein is CASSLAGISEQFF. The CDR3 DNA reads as TGTGCCAGCAGCTTAGCGGGCATTTCTGAGCAGTTCTTC.

The chain couples TRBV10-1 to TRBJ2-1, with TRBD2 matching 9 bases. This CDR3 is 13 amino acids long. The V gene end was trimmed by 10 bases and the J gene end by 7 bases; junction bases not matched to a gene: 8. Germline-derived CDR1 and CDR2 are WNHNN and SYGVQD (reference sequence). The CDR3: CANCGRALNEQFF. The CDR3 DNA reads as TGCGCCAACTGCGGGAGGGCCTTGAATGAGCAGTTCTTC.

The chain has TRBV11-3 and TRBJ2-7; 12 nucleotides align to TRBD2. There are 15 residues in the CDR3. V trimming: 4 bases; J trimming: 5 bases; junction bases outside the gene matches: 6. The V gene's germline CDR1 is SGHNT and CDR2 YENEEA. The CDR3 nucleotides read TGTGCCAGCAGCTCAAGGACTAGCGGGATCGACGAGCAGTACTTC. This codes for CASSSRTSGIDEQYF. Looking up the rest from reference TRBV11-3 and TRBJ2-7 gives the full variable domain: EAGVVQSPRYKIIEKKQPVAFWCNPISGHNTLYWYLQNLGQGPELLIRYENEEAVDDSQLPKDRFSAERLKGVDSTLKIQPAELGDSAVYLCASSSRTSGIDEQYFGPGTRLTVT.

The chain employs TRBV7-9 and TRBJ2-3, with D maybe TRBD1 (5 bases). CDR3 size: 14 residues. Trimming stripped 6 bases from V and 2 bases from J, with 12 bases between. Germline V gives CDR1 SEHNR, CDR2 FQNEAQ (reference sequence). CDR3 protein: CASRLRGPTDTQYF. CDR3 in DNA: TGTGCCAGCAGGTTAAGGGGCCCCACAGATACGCAGTATTTT.

The genes are TRBV7-8 and TRBJ2-7; TRBD2 agrees at 13 bases. Per germline, CDR1 SGHVS and CDR2 FQNEAQ. The V and J ends lost 8 bases and 7 bases, in that order; junction bases with no gene match: 11. The CDR3 is 15 amino acids. The CDR3 region is CASGTSGVGLMEQYF. The CDR3 DNA reads as TGTGCCAGCGGGACTAGCGGGGTGGGTTTAATGGAGCAGTACTTC. The full variable domain, its missing parts supplied by reference TRBV7-8 and TRBJ2-7, is GAGVSQSPRYKVAKRGQDVALRCDPISGHVSLFWYQQALGQGPEFLTYFQNEAQLDKSGLPSDRFFAERPEGSVSTLKIQRTQQEDSAVYLCASGTSGVGLMEQYFGPGTRLTVT.

The chain is built from TRBV10-3 and TRBJ2-1; 11 bases match TRBD2. Germline V gene lookup returns CDR1 ENHRY and CDR2 SYGVKD. After removal of 2 bases from V and 8 bases from J, the junction contained 5 bases not matched to a gene. CDR3 length: 15 amino acids. The CDR3, as DNA: TGTGCCATCAGTGAGGGGCTAGCGGGAGGATATGAGCAGTTCTTC. It codes for CAISEGLAGGYEQFF.

The chain recombines TRBV2 with TRBJ1-5, with D unresolved. This CDR3 spans 13 amino acids. The V end lost 6 bases, the J end lost 6 bases, and 12 bases lay between the germline ends. Germline V gene sequence: CDR1 SNHLY, CDR2 FYNNEI. The CDR3 DNA sequence: TGTGCCAGCAGGAAGGGAGGCTTTCAGCCCCAGCATTTT. This sequence encodes CASRKGGFQPQHF.